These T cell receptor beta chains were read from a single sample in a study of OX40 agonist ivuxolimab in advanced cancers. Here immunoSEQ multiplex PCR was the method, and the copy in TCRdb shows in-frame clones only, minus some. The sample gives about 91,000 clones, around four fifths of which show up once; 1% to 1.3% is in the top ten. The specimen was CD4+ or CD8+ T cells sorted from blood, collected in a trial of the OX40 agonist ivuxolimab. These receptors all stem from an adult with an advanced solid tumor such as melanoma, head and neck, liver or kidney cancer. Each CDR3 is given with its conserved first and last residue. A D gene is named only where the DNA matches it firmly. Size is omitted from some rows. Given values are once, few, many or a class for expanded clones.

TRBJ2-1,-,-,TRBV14,CASSQGGPHNEQFF,TGTGCCAGCAGCCAAGGGGGCCCACACAATGAGCAGTTCTTC
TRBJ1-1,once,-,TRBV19,CASSSRRTMNTEAFF,TGTGCCAGTAGCTCGAGACGGACAATGAACACTGAAGCTTTCTTT
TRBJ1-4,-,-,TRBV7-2,CASSSTPATNEKLFF,TGTGCCAGCAGCTCCACCCCCGCAACTAATGAAAAACTGTTTTTT
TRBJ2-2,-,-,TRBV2,CASSVHTGELFF,TGTGCCAGCAGTGTACACACCGGGGAGCTGTTTTTT
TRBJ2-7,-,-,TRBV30,CAWSEGGYEQYF,TGTGCCTGGAGTGAAGGGGGATACGAGCAGTACTTC
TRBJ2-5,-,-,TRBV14,CASSQRDLQETQYF,TGTGCCAGCAGCCAACGGGACTTACAAGAGACCCAGTACTTC
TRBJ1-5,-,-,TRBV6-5,CASSRGVGNQPQHF,TGTGCCAGCAGCCGAGGGGTGGGCAATCAGCCCCAGCATTTT
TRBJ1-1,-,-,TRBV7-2,CASSPILRVLNTEAFF,TGTGCCAGCAGCCCCATCCTACGAGTATTGAACACTGAAGCTTTCTTT
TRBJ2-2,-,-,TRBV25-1,CASSERGTNTGELFF,TGTGCCAGCAGTGAACGCGGAACGAACACCGGGGAGCTGTTTTTT
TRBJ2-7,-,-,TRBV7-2,CASSLGVNRVYEQYF,TGTGCCAGCAGCTTAGGGGTTAACAGGGTCTACGAGCAGTACTTC
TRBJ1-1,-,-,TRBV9,CASSDESTGSTEAFF,TGTGCCAGCAGCGATGAGTCTACAGGGAGCACTGAAGCTTTCTTT
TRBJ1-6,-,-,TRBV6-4,CASSGTPGNSPLHF,TGTGCCAGCAGTGGCACCCCGGGGAATTCACCCCTCCACTTT
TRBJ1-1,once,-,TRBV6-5,CASSRGPFGTEAFF,TGTGCCAGCAGTCGTGGACCCTTCGGGACTGAAGCTTTCTTT
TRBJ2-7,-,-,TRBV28,CASSLNGAYEQYF,TGTGCCAGCAGTTTAAACGGAGCCTACGAGCAGTACTTC
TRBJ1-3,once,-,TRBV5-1,CASSNTWAGSSGNTIYF,TGCGCCAGCAGCAACACCTGGGCAGGGAGCTCTGGAAACACCATATATTTT
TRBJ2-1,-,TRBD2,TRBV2,CASSFGGVAYNEQFF,TGTGCCAGCAGTTTCGGGGGGGTAGCTTACAATGAGCAGTTCTTC
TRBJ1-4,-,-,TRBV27,CASSTTGLTNEKLFF,TGTGCCAGCAGTACAACAGGGCTAACTAATGAAAAACTGTTTTTT
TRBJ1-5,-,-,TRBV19,CASSSQGSGQPQHF,TGTGCCAGTAGTTCCCAGGGATCGGGTCAGCCCCAGCATTTT
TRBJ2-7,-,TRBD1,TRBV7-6,CASSALRNRGSYEQYF,TGTGCCAGCAGCGCTCTCCGGAACAGGGGGTCGTACGAGCAGTACTTC
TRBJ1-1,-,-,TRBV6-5,CASSRGGEPGSDFF,TGTGCCAGCAGTCGGGGTGGTGAACCAGGGTCGGATTTCTTT
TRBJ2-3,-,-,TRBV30,CAWSRPPTTDTQYF,TGTGCCTGGAGTAGGCCTCCCACCACAGATACGCAGTATTTT
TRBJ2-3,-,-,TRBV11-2,CASSPRGTTDTQYF,TGTGCCAGCAGCCCAAGGGGAACGACAGATACGCAGTATTTT
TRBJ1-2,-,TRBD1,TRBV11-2,CASSHIGTGGNYGYTF,TGTGCCAGCAGCCACATCGGGACAGGGGGCAACTATGGCTACACCTTC
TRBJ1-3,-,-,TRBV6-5,CASSYSRGSSGNTIYF,TGTGCCAGCAGTTACTCTAGGGGGAGCTCTGGAAACACCATATATTTT
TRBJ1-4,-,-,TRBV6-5,CASTKAGTNEKLFF,TGTGCCAGCACCAAAGCAGGGACTAATGAAAAACTGTTTTTT
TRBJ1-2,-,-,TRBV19,CASTREVWYGYAF,TGTGCCAGTACTCGGGAAGTTTGGTATGGCTACGCCTTC
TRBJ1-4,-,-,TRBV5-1,CASSLVEGSEKLFF,TGCGCCAGCAGCTTGGTGGAGGGTAGTGAAAAACTGTTTTTT
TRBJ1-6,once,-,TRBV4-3,CASSLAGSNSPLHF,TGCGCCAGCAGCCTGGCGGGGTCCAATTCACCCCTCCACTTT
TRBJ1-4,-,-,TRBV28,CASSKNGMSGEKLFF,TGTGCCAGCAGTAAAAACGGGATGAGTGGTGAAAAACTGTTTTTT
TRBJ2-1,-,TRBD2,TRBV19,CASSIIWTRGLAGGYNEQFF,TGTGCCAGTAGTATTATCTGGACCCGAGGACTAGCGGGGGGATACAATGAGCAGTTCTTC
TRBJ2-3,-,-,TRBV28,CASSAPSVRTDTQYF,TGTGCCAGCAGTGCCCCTAGCGTCCGCACAGATACGCAGTATTTT
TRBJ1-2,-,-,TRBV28,CASSLLNSGYTF,TGTGCCAGCAGCCTTTTAAATAGTGGCTACACCTTC
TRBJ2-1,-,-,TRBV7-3,CASSLQQYNEQFF,TGTGCCAGCAGCTTACAACAATACAATGAGCAGTTCTTC
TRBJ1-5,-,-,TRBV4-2,CASSQDRTVSQPQHF,TGTGCCAGCAGCCAAGACCGGACAGTAAGTCAGCCCCAGCATTTT
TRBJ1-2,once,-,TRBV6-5,CASSYSGQFYGYTF,TGTGCCAGCAGTTACTCAGGACAGTTCTATGGCTACACCTTC
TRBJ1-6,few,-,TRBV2,CLSSAVSINSPLHF,TGCCTCTCCTCGGCAGTAAGCATTAATTCACCCCTCCACTTT
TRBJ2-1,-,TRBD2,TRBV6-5,CASRKTGGNNEQFF,TGTGCCAGTAGAAAAACGGGGGGAAACAATGAGCAGTTCTTC
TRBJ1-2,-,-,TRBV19,CASSIDRGRYTF,TGTGCCAGTAGTATAGATCGTGGGAGATACACCTTC